Listed below are T cell receptor beta chains from one sample, sequenced in a study of glioma-infiltrating T cells. TCRdb redid the calling of the multiplex PCR reads with MiXCR, one entry per CDR3 protein. The data hold around 190,000 distinct CDR3 sequences, with roughly a third observed a single time. The sequenced sample was glioma tissue, nonneoplastic brain tissue, or PBMCs (not recorded which). These receptors were taken from a human donor with low-grade glioma or glioblastoma, undergoing nonglioma brain surgery, or in good health (not recorded which). The CDR3 runs from the conserved cysteine through the conserved F or W. The order of the fields is V gene, clone size, CDR3 protein. The size entry is marked missing in some rows and otherwise reads once, few, many or a size class.

>TRBV19|NA
CASTLRPNEQYF
>TRBV2|few
CASSEIRDSTYEQYF
>TRBV4-3|many
CASSQDNRGGTEAFF
>TRBV6-6|NA
CASTLQGAGEQYF
>TRBV30|NA
CAWVSAGGYYNEQFF
>TRBV5-8|many
CASSLVYNEQFF
>TRBV27|NA
CASSVRPEGSNTGELFF
>TRBV5-1|NA
CASSLNFRPGTLTDTQYF
>TRBV5-6|few
CASSVRTEQYF
>TRBV19|NA
CASSIGTSAYNEQFF
>TRBV20-1|many
CSARSGTGGGYGYTF
>TRBV20-1|many
CSASGQSYGYTF
>TRBV7-3|NA
CASSPGTSGTNTGELFF
>TRBV6-5|NA
CASSCSKAYSGNTIYF
>TRBV10-3|few
CAISESSARPYEQYF
>TRBV27|many
CASRAGQGIFYEQYF
>TRBV25-1|NA
CASSARADREFSPLHF
>TRBV12-3/TRBV12-4|NA
CASSGGSSGNTIYF
>TRBV12-3/TRBV12-4|NA
CASSWWGRSYEQYF
>TRBV7-2|many
CASSLPGTVNQPQHF
>TRBV12-3/TRBV12-4|NA
CASSPSQGAQRRFYGYTF
>TRBV29-1|many
CSAGGDNQPQHF
>TRBV6-2/TRBV6-3|many
CASSRRDRDSEQYF
>TRBV7-2|many
CASSLAPPPSINEQFF
>TRBV6-2/TRBV6-3|many
CASSTRSEPHYGYTF
>TRBV6-1|many
CASRYWETDTQYF
>TRBV4-3|many
CASSQTGNEQFF
>TRBV25-1|NA
CASSDGRTEAFF
>TRBV2|many
CASSSGEGNIYF
>TRBV9|many
CASSPRFGANTEAFF
>TRBV7-2|many
CASSLNTASYEQYF
>TRBV11-1|NA
CASSLSRTWGSPLHF
>TRBV19|once
CASSHTVSANTIYF
>TRBV11-2|NA
CASSYEGGTDTQYF
>TRBV6-5|NA
CASRSGTSGGSTDTQYF
>TRBV20-1|NA
CSARPSGTYNEQFF
>TRBV7-2|NA
CASSLAKGLRQETQYF
>TRBV20-1|many
CSAPNPGRGIGEQYF
>TRBV6-2/TRBV6-3|many
CASSDHSTRQRGVIF
>TRBV4-3|many
CASSQEVSRGRVETQYF
>TRBV5-1|few
CASSRDNYEQYF
>TRBV6-1|NA
CAGSSVTGPNYEQFF
>TRBV7-9|NA
CASNNSSEKLLF
>TRBV20-1|many
CSAGGQGYEQYF
>TRBV20-1|many
CSANDRSGNTIYF